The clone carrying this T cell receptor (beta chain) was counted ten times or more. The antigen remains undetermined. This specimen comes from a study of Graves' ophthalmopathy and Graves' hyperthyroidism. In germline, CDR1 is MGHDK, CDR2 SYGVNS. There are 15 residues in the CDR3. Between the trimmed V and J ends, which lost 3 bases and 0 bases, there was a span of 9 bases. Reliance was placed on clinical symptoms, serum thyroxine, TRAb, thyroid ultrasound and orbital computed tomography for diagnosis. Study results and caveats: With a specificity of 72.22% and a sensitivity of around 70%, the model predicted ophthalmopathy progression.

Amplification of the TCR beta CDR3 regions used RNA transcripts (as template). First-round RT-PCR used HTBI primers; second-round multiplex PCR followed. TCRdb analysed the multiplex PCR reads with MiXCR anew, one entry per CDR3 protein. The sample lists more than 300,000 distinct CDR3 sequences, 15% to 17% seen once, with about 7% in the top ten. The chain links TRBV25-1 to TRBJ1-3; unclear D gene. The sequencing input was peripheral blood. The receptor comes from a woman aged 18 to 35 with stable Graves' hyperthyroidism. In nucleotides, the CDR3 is TGTGCCAGCAGTGACGTACAGCACTCTGGAAACACCATATATTTT. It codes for CASSDVQHSGNTIYF.